The 2 T cell receptor beta chains in this list originate from one sample, sequenced in a study of T cells expressing NK-cell markers. TCRdb re-analyzed the 5' RACE reads; it lists each CDR3 protein once, without DNA. The repertoire shows around 280,000 distinct CDR3 sequences; the top ten hold around 0.37%. Source material: blood T cells: a sorted CD56 or NKG2C T cell subset, CD4+ or CD8+ T cells, or bulk PBMC T cells (not recorded which). These receptor sequences come from a man between 18 and 29 years old in good health.

The chain has TRBV5-4 and TRBJ2-5; TCRdb designates TRBD1, a call that cannot be tested without DNA. CDR3 length equals 15 residues. Per germline, CDR1 SGHNT and CDR2 YYREEE (reference sequence). The chain's CDR3 is CASSPRDRNPETQYF.

The J gene is TRBJ2-3, the V gene TRBV7-2; the D call from TCRdb, TRBD2, cannot be confirmed without DNA. Germline-derived CDR1 and CDR2 are SGHTA and FQGNSA. The CDR3 sequence is 16 residues long. CDR3: CASSLSELAGGDTQYF.